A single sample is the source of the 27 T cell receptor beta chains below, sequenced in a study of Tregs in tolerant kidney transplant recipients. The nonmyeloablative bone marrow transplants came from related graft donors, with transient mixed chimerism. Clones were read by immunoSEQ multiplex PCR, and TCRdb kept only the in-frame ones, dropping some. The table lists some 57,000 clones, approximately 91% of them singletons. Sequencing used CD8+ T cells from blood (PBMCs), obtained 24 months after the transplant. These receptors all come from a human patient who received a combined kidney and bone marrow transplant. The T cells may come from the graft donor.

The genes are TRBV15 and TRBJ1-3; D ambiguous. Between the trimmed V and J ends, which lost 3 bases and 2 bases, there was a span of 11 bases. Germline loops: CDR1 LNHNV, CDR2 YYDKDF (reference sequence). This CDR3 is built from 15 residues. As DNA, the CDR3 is TGTGCCACCAGCAGTGAGATAACCCCTGGAAACACCATATATTTT. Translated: CATSSEITPGNTIYF.

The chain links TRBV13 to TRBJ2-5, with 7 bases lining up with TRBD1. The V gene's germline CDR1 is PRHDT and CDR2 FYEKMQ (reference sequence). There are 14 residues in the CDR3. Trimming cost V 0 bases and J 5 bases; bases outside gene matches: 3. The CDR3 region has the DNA TGTGCCAGCAGCTTAGGGACAGGGATGGAGACCCAGTACTTC. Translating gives CASSLGTGMETQYF.

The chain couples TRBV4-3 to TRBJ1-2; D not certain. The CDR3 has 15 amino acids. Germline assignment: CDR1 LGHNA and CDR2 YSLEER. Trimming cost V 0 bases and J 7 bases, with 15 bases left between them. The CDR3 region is CASSQDMAGFGGYTF. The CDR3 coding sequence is TGCGCCAGCAGCCAAGATATGGCGGGGTTTGGTGGCTACACCTTC.

The CDR3: CASSLYPGRAYNEQFF. DNA for the CDR3: TGTGCCAGCAGCTTATACCCCGGGAGGGCCTACAATGAGCAGTTCTTC. The chain links TRBV11-3 to TRBJ2-1, with 8 nucleotides matching TRBD2. The CDR3 covers 16 residues. The V segment lost 2 bases and the J segment 2 bases; nucleotides outside the gene matches: 5. CDR1 is SGHNT and CDR2 is YENEEA in the germline V gene.

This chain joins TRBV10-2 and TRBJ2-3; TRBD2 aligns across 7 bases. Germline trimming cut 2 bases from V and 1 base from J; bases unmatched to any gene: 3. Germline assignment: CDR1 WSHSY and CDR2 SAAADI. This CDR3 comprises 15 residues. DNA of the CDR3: TGCGCCAGCAGTGAGGCTAGCGGCCGCACAGATACGCAGTATTTT. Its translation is CASSEASGRTDTQYF.

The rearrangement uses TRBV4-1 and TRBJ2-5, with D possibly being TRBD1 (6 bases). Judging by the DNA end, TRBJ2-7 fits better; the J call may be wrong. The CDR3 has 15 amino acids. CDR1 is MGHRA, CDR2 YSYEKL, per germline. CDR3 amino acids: CASSQAQDRRYEQYF. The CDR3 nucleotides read TGCGCCAGCAGCCAAGCTCAGGACAGACGCTACGAGCAGTACTTC.

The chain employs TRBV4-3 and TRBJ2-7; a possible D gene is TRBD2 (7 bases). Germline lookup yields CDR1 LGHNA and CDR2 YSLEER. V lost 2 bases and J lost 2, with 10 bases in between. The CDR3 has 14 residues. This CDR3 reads CASSQYGGPYEQYF. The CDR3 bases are TGCGCCAGCAGCCAATACGGGGGGCCCTACGAGCAGTACTTC.

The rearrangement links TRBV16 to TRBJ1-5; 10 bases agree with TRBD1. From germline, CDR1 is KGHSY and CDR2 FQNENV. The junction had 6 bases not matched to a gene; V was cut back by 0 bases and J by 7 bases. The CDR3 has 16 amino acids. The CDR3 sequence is CASSQSGTGVYQPQHF. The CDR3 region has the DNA TGTGCCAGCAGCCAATCGGGGACAGGGGTATACCAGCCCCAGCATTTT.

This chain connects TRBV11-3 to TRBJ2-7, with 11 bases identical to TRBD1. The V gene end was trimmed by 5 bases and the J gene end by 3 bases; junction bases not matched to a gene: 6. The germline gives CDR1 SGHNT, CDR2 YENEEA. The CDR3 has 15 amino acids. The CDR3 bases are TGTGCCAGCAGCCCACGGGGGACAGGGGGCTACGAGCAGTACTTC. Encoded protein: CASSPRGTGGYEQYF.

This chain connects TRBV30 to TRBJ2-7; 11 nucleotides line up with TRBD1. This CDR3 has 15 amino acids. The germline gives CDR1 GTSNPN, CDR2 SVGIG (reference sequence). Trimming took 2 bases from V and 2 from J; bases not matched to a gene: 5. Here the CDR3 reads CAWSSRGQGAYEQYF. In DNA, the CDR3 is TGTGCCTGGAGTTCACGGGGACAGGGGGCCTACGAGCAGTACTTC.

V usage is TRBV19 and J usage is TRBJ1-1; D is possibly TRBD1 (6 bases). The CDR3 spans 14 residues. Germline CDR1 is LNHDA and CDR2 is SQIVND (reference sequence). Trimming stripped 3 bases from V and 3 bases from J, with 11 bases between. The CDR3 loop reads CASSIQGWHTEAFF. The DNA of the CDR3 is TGTGCCAGTAGTATCCAGGGGTGGCACACTGAAGCTTTCTTT.

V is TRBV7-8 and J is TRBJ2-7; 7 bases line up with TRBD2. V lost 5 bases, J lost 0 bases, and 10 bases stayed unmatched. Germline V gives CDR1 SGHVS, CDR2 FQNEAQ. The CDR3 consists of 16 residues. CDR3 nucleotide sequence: TGTGCCAGCAGCCCCTCGGGGGTAGCGGGCTCCTACGAGCAGTACTTC. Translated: CASSPSGVAGSYEQYF.

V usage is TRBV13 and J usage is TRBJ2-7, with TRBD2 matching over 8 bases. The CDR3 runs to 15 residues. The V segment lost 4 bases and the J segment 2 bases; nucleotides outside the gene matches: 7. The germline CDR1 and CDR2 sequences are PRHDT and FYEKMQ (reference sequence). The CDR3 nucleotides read TGTGCCAGCAGCTCACAGCGGGAGAATCCCTACGAGCAGTACTTC. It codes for CASSSQRENPYEQYF.

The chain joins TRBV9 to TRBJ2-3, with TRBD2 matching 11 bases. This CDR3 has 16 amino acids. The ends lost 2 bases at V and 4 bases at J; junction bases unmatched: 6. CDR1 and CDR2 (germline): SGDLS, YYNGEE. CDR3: CASSVTLAGGADTQYF. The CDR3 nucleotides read TGTGCCAGCAGCGTCACATTAGCGGGGGGGGCAGATACGCAGTATTTT.

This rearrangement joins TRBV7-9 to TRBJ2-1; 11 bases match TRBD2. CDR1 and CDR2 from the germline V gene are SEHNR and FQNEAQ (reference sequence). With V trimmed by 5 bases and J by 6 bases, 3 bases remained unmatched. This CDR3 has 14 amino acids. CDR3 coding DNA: TGTGCCAGCAGCGCCGGGACTAGCGGCAATGAGCAGTTCTTC. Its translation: CASSAGTSGNEQFF. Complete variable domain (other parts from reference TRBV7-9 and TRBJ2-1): DTGVSQNPRHKITKRGQNVTFRCDPISEHNRLYWYRQTLGQGPEFLTYFQNEAQLEKSRLLSDRFSAERPKGSFSTLEIQRTEQGDSAMYLCASSAGTSGNEQFFGPGTRLTVL.

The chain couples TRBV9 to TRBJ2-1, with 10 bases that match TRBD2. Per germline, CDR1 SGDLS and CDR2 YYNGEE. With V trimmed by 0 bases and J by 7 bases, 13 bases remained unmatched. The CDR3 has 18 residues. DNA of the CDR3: TGTGCCAGCAGCGTAGAGTCTGGGCTAGCGGGAGTTTATAATGAGCAGTTCTTC. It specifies CASSVESGLAGVYNEQFF.

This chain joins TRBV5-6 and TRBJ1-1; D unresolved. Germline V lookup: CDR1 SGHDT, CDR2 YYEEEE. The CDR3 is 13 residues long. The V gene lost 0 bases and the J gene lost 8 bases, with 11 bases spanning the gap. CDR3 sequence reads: CASSLGRHVEAFF. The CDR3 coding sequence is TGTGCCAGCAGCTTGGGGAGGCATGTGGAAGCTTTCTTT.

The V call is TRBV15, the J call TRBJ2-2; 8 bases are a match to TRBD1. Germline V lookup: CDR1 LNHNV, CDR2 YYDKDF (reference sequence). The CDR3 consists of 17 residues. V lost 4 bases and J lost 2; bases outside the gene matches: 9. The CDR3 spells CATSKTGALINTGELFF. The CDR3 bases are TGTGCCACCAGCAAGACAGGGGCTTTGATCAACACCGGGGAGCTGTTTTTT.

This chain's CDR3 is CATWTGSESRSYNEQFF. For the CDR3, the DNA is TGTGCCACGTGGACAGGGAGCGAGTCCCGCTCCTACAATGAGCAGTTCTTC. This chain joins TRBV10-3 and TRBJ2-1, with TRBD1 matching 8 bases. This CDR3 region has 17 residues. In germline, CDR1 is ENHRY, CDR2 SYGVKD. Unmatched junction bases numbered 14, after V lost 10 bases and J lost 0 bases.

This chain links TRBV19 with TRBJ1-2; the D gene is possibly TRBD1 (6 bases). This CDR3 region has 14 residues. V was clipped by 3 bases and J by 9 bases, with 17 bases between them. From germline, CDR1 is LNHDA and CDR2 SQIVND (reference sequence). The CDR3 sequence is CASSMFGQGPRYTF. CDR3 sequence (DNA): TGTGCCAGTAGTATGTTCGGGCAGGGGCCTCGCTACACCTTC.

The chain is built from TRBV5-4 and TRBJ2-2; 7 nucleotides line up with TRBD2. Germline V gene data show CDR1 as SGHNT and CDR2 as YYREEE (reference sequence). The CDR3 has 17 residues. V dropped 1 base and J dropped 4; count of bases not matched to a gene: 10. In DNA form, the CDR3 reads TGTGCCAGCAGCTTGTATGGGGAGGGCGAGCGCACCGGGGAGCTGTTTTTT. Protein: CASSLYGEGERTGELFF.

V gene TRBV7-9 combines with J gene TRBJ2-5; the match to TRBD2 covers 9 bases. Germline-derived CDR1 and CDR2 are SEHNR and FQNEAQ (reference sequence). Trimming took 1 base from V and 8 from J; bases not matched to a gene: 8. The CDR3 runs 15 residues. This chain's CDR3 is CASSLVAGGRRTQYF. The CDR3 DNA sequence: TGTGCCAGCAGCTTAGTGGCGGGGGGGCGCCGTACCCAGTACTTC. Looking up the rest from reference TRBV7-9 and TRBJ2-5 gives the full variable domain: DTGVSQNPRHKITKRGQNVTFRCDPISEHNRLYWYRQTLGQGPEFLTYFQNEAQLEKSRLLSDRFSAERPKGSFSTLEIQRTEQGDSAMYLCASSLVAGGRRTQYFGPGTRLLVL.

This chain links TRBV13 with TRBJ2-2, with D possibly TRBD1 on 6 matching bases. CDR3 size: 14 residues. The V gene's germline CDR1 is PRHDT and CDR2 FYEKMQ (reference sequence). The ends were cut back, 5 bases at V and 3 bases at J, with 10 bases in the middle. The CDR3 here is CASSRNRDTGELFF. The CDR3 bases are TGTGCCAGCAGCCGAAACAGGGACACCGGGGAGCTGTTTTTT.

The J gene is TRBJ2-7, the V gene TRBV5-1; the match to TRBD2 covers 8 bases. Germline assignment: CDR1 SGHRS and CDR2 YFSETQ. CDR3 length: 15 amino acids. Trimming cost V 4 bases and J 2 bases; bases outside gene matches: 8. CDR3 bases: TGCGCCAGCAGCCTATATAGCGGGGAGACCTACGAGCAGTACTTC. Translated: CASSLYSGETYEQYF.

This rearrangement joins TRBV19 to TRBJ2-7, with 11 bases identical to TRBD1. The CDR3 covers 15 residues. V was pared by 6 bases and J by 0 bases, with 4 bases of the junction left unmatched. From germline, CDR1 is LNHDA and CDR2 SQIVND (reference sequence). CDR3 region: CASSAGTGGSYEQYF. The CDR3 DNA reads TGTGCCAGTAGCGCCGGGACAGGGGGCTCCTACGAGCAGTACTTC.

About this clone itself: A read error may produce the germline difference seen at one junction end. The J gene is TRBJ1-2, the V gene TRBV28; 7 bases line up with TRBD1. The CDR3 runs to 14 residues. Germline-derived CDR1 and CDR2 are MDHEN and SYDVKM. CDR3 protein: CASSLSGTAIDYTF. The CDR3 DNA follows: TGTGCCAGCAGCTTATCCGGGACAGCAATAGACTACACCTTC.

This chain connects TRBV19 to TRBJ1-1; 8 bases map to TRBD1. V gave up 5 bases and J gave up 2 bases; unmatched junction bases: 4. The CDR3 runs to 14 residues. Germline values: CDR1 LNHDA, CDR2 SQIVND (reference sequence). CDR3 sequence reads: CASSFTGGNTEAFF. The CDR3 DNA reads TGTGCCAGTAGTTTTACAGGGGGAAACACTGAAGCTTTCTTT.